Listed here are 5 T cell receptor beta chains from one sample, sequenced in a study of blood T cells in healthy people across ages. It was with a sample-barcoded 5' primer and a J-beta primer mix that a second PCR of about 7 to 12 cycles was run. One entry per CDR3 protein results from TCRdb running MiXCR on the 5' RACE reads. Here the sample spans 1.5 million to 2 million distinct CDR3 sequences, roughly two fifths being singletons. The sequencing input was blood. These receptor sequences come from a human donor in good health.

V gene TRBV15 combines with J gene TRBJ1-1; tentative D call: TRBD1 (6 bases). Germline V CDR1 and CDR2: LNHNV, YYDKDF (reference sequence). V was pared by 1 base and J by 4 bases, with 13 bases between. CDR3 length: 15 residues. This chain's CDR3 is CATSRATGVGTEAFF. DNA of the CDR3: TGTGCCACCAGCAGAGCGACAGGCGTCGGCACTGAAGCTTTCTTT.

This clonotype was detected a few times. The rearrangement uses TRBV20-1 and TRBJ2-7; D perhaps matches TRBD1 (6 bases). Deletions cut 7 bases from V and 2 bases from J, with 9 bases between. The CDR3 spans 11 residues. CDR1 and CDR2 from the germline V gene are DFQATT and SNEGSKA (reference sequence). Here the CDR3 reads CSGAGAYEQYF. The CDR3 region has the DNA TGCAGTGGAGCAGGGGCCTACGAGCAGTACTTC.

There are a few counts of this clonotype. This rearrangement joins TRBV12-3 or TRBV12-4 to TRBJ1-2, with TRBD1 matching 10 bases. J was trimmed by 5 bases and V by 5 bases; bases with no gene match: 14. This CDR3 contains 17 residues. CDR3 in DNA: TGTGCCAGCAGTCAGCGCCCGGGACAGGGGTCCCTTTATGGCTACACCTTC. Its translation: CASSQRPGQGSLYGYTF.

This clonotype was counted only a few times. The chain uses TRBV6-5 and TRBJ1-4; no clear D gene. Deletions cut 6 bases from V and 0 bases from J, with 11 bases between. The CDR3 has 15 amino acids. Germline values: CDR1 MNHEY, CDR2 SVGAGI. The CDR3 protein is CASRSRGATNEKLFF. Written as DNA, the CDR3 is TGTGCCAGCAGGAGCCGTGGCGCAACTAATGAAAAACTGTTTTTT.

Notes on this clonotype: The junction shows a germline mismatch at one end, possibly a read error. J is TRBJ2-3 and V is TRBV28, with 10 bases lining up with TRBD2. The CDR3 has 17 residues. Germline V lookup: CDR1 MDHEN, CDR2 SYDVKM. The CDR3 region is CASRYLLAGPSTDAQYF. The CDR3 DNA is TGTGCCAGCCGCTACCTACTAGCGGGGCCTAGCACAGATGCGCAGTATTTT.